This T cell receptor (beta chain) was obtained from a study of cytomegalovirus exposure and HLA in healthy donors. Study-wide points: A missense DCLRE1C variant was associated with V- and J-gene trimming of TCR beta chains in a later analysis, and an independent cohort replicated the association. The number of N-insertions in an Asian-associated ancestry cluster was reportedly below the approximately 680-donor mean in a later analysis. Most sequenced TCRs were rare (though some public TCRs occurred in many donors). Several top significant clusters appeared, in a later analysis, to be linked to common viral pathogens.

In germline, CDR1 is MNHEY, CDR2 SVGAGI. The CDR3 is 14 amino acids. Trimming took off 3 bases at V and 6 bases at J, with 11 bases between the two ends. Remarks on this clone: Its antigen is still unknown.

PCR primers comprised 60 Vbeta and 13 Jbeta primers. Generated by immunoSEQ multiplex PCR, the TCRdb table keeps only in-frame clones and is missing some. The sample has 120,000 to 150,000 clones, 70% to 80% seen once. The V gene is TRBV6-5, the J gene TRBJ2-2; tentative D call: TRBD1 (6 bases). This receptor was identified in a man aged 18 to 29 in good health and CMV-seronegative. Sequenced material: PBMCs. The CDR3 region is CASSYGGSAGELFF. The CDR3, as DNA: TGTGCCAGCAGTTATGGGGGCTCGGCCGGGGAGCTGTTTTTT.